The 15 T cell receptor beta chains reported below all come from one sample, sequenced in a study of blood T cell repertoires in COVID-19. Only in-frame clones appear in the TCRdb table, and some are missing; sequencing was by immunoSEQ multiplex PCR. The table shows around 63,000 clones, with 85% to 90% occurring only once. The sample taken for sequencing was peripheral blood. These TCRs come from an older woman with acute or convalescent COVID-19.

CDR3 coding DNA: TGTGCCAGCTCACCACCGGGCCAGCGAAACACCATATATTTT. Translated, it gives CASSPPGQRNTIYF. The V gene is TRBV18, the J gene TRBJ1-3; no firm D call. Germline values: CDR1 KGHSH, CDR2 LQKENI. Trimming stripped 0 bases from V and 5 bases from J, with 8 bases between. CDR3 length: 14 amino acids.

J is TRBJ2-3 and V is TRBV18; D gene uncertain. CDR1 is KGHSH and CDR2 is LQKENI in the germline V gene. The length of the CDR3 is 15 residues. V lost 1 base to trimming and J lost 2 bases, with 10 bases between them. CDR3 DNA: TGTGCCAGCTCACCACAACGGGTCCCCACAGATACGCAGTATTTT. Translation gives CASSPQRVPTDTQYF.

The chain joins TRBV19 to TRBJ2-3, with TRBD1 matching 9 bases. The germline gives CDR1 LNHDA, CDR2 SQIVND (reference sequence). This CDR3 is built from 14 residues. V was clipped by 4 bases and J by 1 base; unmatched bases: 0. CDR3 loop: CASSRTGGTDTQYF. CDR3 sequence (DNA): TGTGCCAGTAGTAGGACAGGGGGCACAGATACGCAGTATTTT.

V and J are TRBV30 and TRBJ1-1; 9 nucleotides agree with TRBD1. Per germline, CDR1 GTSNPN and CDR2 SVGIG (reference sequence). The CDR3 covers 21 residues. V lost 4 bases to trimming and J lost 1 base; unmatched junction nucleotides: 25. CDR3: CAWTKVMFRDRAFRRNTEAFF. CDR3 bases: TGTGCCTGGACTAAGGTTATGTTCCGGGACAGGGCTTTTAGACGGAACACTGAAGCTTTCTTT.

The CDR3 DNA sequence: TGTGCCAGCAAACCAGGGGGCATGAACACTGAAGCTTTCTTT. Protein: CASKPGGMNTEAFF. The chain is built from TRBV2 and TRBJ1-1, with 8 bases identical to TRBD1. CDR1 SNHLY and CDR2 FYNNEI come from the germline V gene. With V trimmed by 7 bases and J by 0 bases, 4 bases remained unmatched. CDR3 length: 14 amino acids.

V usage is TRBV10-1 and J usage is TRBJ1-1; D perhaps matches TRBD1 (6 bases). Germline V lookup: CDR1 WNHNN, CDR2 SYGVQD (reference sequence). The CDR3 is 13 amino acids. The V and J ends lost 5 bases and 7 bases respectively, with 14 bases between them. The CDR3 DNA follows: TGCGCCAGCAGTAACAGGGAGAGGAGTGAAGCTTTCTTT. Translating gives CASSNRERSEAFF.

The chain has TRBV7-9 and TRBJ1-2; unclear D gene. Germline V gives CDR1 SEHNR, CDR2 FQNEAQ (reference sequence). V lost 3 bases, J lost 4 bases, and 6 bases lay in between. The CDR3 has 12 amino acids. CDR3 nucleotides: TGTGCCAGCAGCTTTTCCCTCTATGGCTACACCTTC. Amino acid sequence: CASSFSLYGYTF.

This chain joins TRBV3-1 (or the pseudogene TRBV3-2) and TRBJ1-2; 7 bases agree with TRBD1. Germline CDR1 reads LGHDT; CDR2 reads YNNKEL (reference sequence). V was clipped by 3 bases and J by 8 bases; unmatched bases: 6. The CDR3 contains 13 residues. CDR3 residues: CASSQRQGRGYTF. CDR3 bases: TGTGCCAGCAGCCAGCGACAGGGTCGGGGCTACACCTTC.

This chain joins TRBV28 and TRBJ1-5; perhaps TRBD1 as D (5 bases). CDR1 is MDHEN and CDR2 is SYDVKM in the germline V gene. CDR3 size: 13 residues. V lost 7 bases, J lost 1 base, and 8 bases lay in between. CDR3 coding DNA: TGTGCCAGCATCGGGGGGAGCAATCAGCCCCAGCATTTT. Encoded protein: CASIGGSNQPQHF.

The chain is built from TRBV9 and TRBJ2-7; 9 bases line up with TRBD2. V lost 4 bases, J lost 4 bases, and 9 bases stayed unmatched. The CDR3 totals 15 residues. Germline values: CDR1 SGDLS, CDR2 YYNGEE. The CDR3 DNA follows: TGTGCCAGCAGCCTCCCGACTAGCGGAAAGTACGAGCAGTACGTC. It encodes CASSLPTSGKYEQYV.

The chain uses TRBV2 and TRBJ1-1; D not certain. Trimming removed 4 bases from V and 3 bases from J, with 3 bases in between. CDR3 length: 11 residues. CDR1 is SNHLY and CDR2 is FYNNEI in the germline V gene. The CDR3, as DNA: TGTGCCAGCAGTGGAGACACTGAAGCTTTCTTT. This gives the protein CASSGDTEAFF.

This clone was seen only a few times. The V call is TRBV9, the J call TRBJ1-5; D possibly corresponds to TRBD1 (6 bases). V dropped 0 bases and J dropped 7 bases, with 14 bases sitting between them. The CDR3 loop spans 15 amino acids. Germline V gives CDR1 SGDLS, CDR2 YYNGEE. CDR3 nucleotide sequence: TGTGCCAGCAGCGTAGGGGCAGGGGCGGACCAGCCCCAGCATTTT. Its translation is CASSVGAGADQPQHF.

The chain recombines TRBV6-2 or TRBV6-3 with TRBJ2-7, with a weak D call TRBD1 (6 bases). This CDR3 has 15 residues. Looked up from germline, CDR1 is MNHEY and CDR2 is SVGEGT. Trimming stripped 2 bases from V and 2 bases from J, with 13 bases between. CDR3 in DNA: TGTGCCAGCAGTTACCCAGGGGACGGAACCTACGAGCAGTACGTC. Residues: CASSYPGDGTYEQYV.

The rearrangement joins TRBV28 to TRBJ2-3; a weak D match, TRBD1 (6 bases). This CDR3 comprises 11 residues. V lost 8 bases and J 9 bases, leaving 12 bases between the germline ends. From germline, CDR1 is MDHEN and CDR2 SYDVKM. The CDR3 DNA reads as TGTGCCAGCGCAGAGAGGGGGACGCAGTATTTT. Translation: CASAERGTQYF.

This clone came up once. This chain joins TRBV2 and TRBJ1-2; tentatively, D is TRBD1 (6 bases). Per germline, CDR1 SNHLY and CDR2 FYNNEI. V lost 5 bases and J 8 bases, leaving 18 bases between the germline ends. The CDR3 has 14 residues. The CDR3: CASSSAGVVGGYTF. The CDR3 DNA is TGTGCCAGCAGTTCCGCAGGGGTGGTAGGGGGCTACACCTTC.